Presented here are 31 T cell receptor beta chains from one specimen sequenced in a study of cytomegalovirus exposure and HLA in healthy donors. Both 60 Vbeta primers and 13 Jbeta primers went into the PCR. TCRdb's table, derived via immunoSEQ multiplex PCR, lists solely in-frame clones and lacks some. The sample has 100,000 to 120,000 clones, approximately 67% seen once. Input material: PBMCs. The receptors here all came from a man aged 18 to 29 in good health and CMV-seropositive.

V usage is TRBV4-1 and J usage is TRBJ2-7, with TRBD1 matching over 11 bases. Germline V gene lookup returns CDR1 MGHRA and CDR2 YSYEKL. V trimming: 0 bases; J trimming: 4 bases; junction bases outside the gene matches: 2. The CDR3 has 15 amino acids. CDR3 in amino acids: CASSQEGTGGYEQYF. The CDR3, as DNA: TGCGCCAGCAGCCAAGAAGGGACAGGGGGTTACGAGCAGTACTTC.

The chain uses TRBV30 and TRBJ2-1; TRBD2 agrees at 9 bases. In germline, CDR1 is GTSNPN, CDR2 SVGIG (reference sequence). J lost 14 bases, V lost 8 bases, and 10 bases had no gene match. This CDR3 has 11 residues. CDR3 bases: TGTGCCGGAAGGGCGGGGGGGCCGGAGTTCTTC. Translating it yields CAGRAGGPEFF. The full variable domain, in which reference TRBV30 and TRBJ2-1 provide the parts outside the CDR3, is SQTIHQWPATLVQPVGSPLSLECTVEGTSNPNLYWYRQAAGRGLQLLFYSVGIGQISSEVPQNLSASRPQDRQFILSSKKLLLSDSGFYLCAGRAGGPEFFGPGTRLTVL.

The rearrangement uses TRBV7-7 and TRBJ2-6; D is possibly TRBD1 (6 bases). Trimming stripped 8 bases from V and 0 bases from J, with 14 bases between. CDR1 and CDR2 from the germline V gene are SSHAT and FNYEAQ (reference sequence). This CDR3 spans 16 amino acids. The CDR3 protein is CASGVQGGSGANVLTF. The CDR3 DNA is TGTGCCAGCGGCGTACAGGGTGGCTCTGGGGCCAACGTCCTGACTTTC.

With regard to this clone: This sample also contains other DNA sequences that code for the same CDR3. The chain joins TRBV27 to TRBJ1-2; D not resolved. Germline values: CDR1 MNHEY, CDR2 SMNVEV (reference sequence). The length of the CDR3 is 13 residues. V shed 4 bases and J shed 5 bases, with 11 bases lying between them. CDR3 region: CASSSAGIYGYTF. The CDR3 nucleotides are TGTGCCAGCAGTTCGGCAGGCATTTATGGCTACACCTTC.

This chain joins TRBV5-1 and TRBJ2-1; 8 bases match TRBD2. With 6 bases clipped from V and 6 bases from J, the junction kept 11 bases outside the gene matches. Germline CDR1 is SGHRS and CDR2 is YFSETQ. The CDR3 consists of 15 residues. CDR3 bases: TGCGCCAGCATCCCCCGTAGCGGGGCAACCAATGAGCAGTTCTTC. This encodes CASIPRSGATNEQFF.

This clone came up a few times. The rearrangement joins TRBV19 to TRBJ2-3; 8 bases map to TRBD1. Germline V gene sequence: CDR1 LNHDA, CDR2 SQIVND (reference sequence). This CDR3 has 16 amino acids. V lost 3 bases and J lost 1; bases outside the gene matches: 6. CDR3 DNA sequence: TGTGCCAGTAGTATCCCCCCGGGACAGGGCACAGATACGCAGTATTTT. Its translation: CASSIPPGQGTDTQYF.

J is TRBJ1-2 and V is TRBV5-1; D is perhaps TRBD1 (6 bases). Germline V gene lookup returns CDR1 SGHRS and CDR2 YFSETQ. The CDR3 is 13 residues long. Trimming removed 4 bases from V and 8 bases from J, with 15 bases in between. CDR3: CASSREQGWGYTF. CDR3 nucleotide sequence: TGCGCCAGCAGCCGGGAACAGGGTTGGGGCTACACCTTC.

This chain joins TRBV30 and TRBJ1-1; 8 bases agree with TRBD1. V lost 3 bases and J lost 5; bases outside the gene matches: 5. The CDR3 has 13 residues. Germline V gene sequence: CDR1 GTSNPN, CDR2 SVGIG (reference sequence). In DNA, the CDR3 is TGTGCCTGGAGCCCCGACAGGGGAACTGAAGCTTTCTTT. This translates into CAWSPDRGTEAFF. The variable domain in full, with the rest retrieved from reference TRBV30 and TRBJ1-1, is SQTIHQWPATLVQPVGSPLSLECTVEGTSNPNLYWYRQAAGRGLQLLFYSVGIGQISSEVPQNLSASRPQDRQFILSSKKLLLSDSGFYLCAWSPDRGTEAFFGQGTRLTVV.

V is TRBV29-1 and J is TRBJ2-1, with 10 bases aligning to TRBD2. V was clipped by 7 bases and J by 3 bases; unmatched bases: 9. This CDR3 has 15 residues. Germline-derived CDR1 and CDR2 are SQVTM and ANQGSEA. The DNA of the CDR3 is TGCAGCGGGGGGCACGGACTAGCGGACTACAATGAGCAGTTCTTC. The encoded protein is CSGGHGLADYNEQFF.

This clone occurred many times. This chain's CDR3 is CASSPPGARNTEAFF. CDR3 DNA sequence: TGTGCCAGCTCACCACCGGGAGCCCGGAACACTGAAGCTTTCTTT. V usage is TRBV18 and J usage is TRBJ1-1; D unclear. The CDR3 is made up of 15 amino acids. Germline V gives CDR1 KGHSH, CDR2 LQKENI. The V and J ends lost 0 bases and 1 base respectively, with 9 bases between them.

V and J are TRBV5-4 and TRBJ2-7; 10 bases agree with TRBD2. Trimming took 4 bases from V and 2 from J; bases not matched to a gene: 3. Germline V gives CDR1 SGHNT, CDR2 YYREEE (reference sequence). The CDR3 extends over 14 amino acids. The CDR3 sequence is CASSTSGATYEQYF. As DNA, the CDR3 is TGTGCCAGCAGCACTAGCGGGGCAACCTACGAGCAGTACTTC. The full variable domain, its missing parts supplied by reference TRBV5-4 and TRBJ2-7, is ETGVTQSPTHLIKTRGQQVTLRCSSQSGHNTVSWYQQALGQGPQFIFQYYREEENGRGNFPPRFSGLQFPNYSSELNVNALELDDSALYLCASSTSGATYEQYFGPGTRLTVT.

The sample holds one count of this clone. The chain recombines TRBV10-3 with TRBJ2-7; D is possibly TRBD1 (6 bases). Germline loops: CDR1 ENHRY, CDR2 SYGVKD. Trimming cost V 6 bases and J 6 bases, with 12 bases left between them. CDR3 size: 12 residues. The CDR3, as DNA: TGTGCCATCAGCGTACAGGGAACCGAGCAGTACGTC. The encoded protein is CAISVQGTEQYV.

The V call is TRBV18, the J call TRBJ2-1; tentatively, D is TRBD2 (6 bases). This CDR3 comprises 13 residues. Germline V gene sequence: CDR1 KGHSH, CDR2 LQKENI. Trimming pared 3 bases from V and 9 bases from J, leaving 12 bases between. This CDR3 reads CASSPPRGSEQFF. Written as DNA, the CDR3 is TGTGCCAGCTCACCCCCCCGGGGGTCTGAGCAGTTCTTC.

CDR3 residues: CASSWTGLNTGELFF. CDR3 DNA sequence: TGCGCCAGCAGCTGGACAGGATTGAACACCGGGGAGCTGTTTTTT. V gene TRBV5-1 combines with J gene TRBJ2-2; 7 bases agree with TRBD1. V lost 3 bases and J lost 1; bases outside the gene matches: 3. The germline CDR1 and CDR2 sequences are SGHRS and YFSETQ. The CDR3 extends over 15 amino acids. The full variable domain, completed using reference TRBV5-1 and TRBJ2-2, is KAGVTQTPRYLIKTRGQQVTLSCSPISGHRSVSWYQQTPGQGLQFLFEYFSETQRNKGNFPGRFSGRQFSNSRSEMNVSTLELGDSALYLCASSWTGLNTGELFFGEGSRLTVL.

CDR3 bases: TGTGCCAGCAGCTTGTCATTAGCGGGTGGGAACGAGCAGTACTTC. It is translated as CASSLSLAGGNEQYF. This chain links TRBV5-6 with TRBJ2-7, with 7 bases identical to TRBD2. Germline V gene sequence: CDR1 SGHDT, CDR2 YYEEEE. The CDR3 is 15 residues long. J was trimmed by 5 bases and V by 1 base; bases with no gene match: 9.

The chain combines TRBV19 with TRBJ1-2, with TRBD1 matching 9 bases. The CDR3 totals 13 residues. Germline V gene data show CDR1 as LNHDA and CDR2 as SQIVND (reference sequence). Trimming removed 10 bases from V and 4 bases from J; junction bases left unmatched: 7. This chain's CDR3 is CATQRDRAYGYTF. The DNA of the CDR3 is TGTGCCACCCAAAGGGACAGGGCCTATGGCTACACCTTC.

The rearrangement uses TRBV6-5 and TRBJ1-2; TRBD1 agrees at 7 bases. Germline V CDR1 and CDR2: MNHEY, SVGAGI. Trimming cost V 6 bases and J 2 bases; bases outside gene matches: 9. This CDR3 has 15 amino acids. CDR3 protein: CASRTTQGYNYGYTF. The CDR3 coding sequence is TGTGCCAGCAGAACCACACAGGGGTACAACTATGGCTACACCTTC.

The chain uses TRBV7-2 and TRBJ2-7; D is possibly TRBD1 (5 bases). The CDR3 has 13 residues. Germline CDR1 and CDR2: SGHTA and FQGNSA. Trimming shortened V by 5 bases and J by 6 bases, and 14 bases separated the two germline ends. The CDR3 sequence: CASSPRQPPEQYF. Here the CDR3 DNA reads TGTGCCAGCAGCCCCCGACAGCCCCCCGAGCAGTACTTC.

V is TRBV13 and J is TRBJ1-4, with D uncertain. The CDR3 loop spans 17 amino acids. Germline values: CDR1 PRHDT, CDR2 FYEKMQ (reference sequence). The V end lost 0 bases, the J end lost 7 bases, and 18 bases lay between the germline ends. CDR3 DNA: TGTGCCAGCAGCTTAGGAGGCCGAGGGTTATTAGGTGAAAAACTGTTTTTT. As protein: CASSLGGRGLLGEKLFF.

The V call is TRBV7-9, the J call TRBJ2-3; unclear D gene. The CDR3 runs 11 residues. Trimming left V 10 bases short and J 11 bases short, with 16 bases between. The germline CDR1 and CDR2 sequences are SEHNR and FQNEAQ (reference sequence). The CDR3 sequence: CAIPWPSEQYF. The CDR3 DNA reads TGTGCCATTCCGTGGCCGTCTGAGCAGTATTTT. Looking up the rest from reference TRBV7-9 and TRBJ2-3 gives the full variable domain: DTGVSQNPRHKITKRGQNVTFRCDPISEHNRLYWYRQTLGQGPEFLTYFQNEAQLEKSRLLSDRFSAERPKGSFSTLEIQRTEQGDSAMYLCAIPWPSEQYFGPGTRLTVL.

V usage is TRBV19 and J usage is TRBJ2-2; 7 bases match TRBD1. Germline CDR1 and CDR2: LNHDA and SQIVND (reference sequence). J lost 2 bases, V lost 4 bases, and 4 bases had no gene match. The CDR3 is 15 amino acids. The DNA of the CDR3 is TGTGCCAGTAGTACTGGGACAGTCAACACCGGGGAGCTGTTTTTT. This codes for CASSTGTVNTGELFF. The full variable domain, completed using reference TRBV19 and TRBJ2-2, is DGGITQSPKYLFRKEGQNVTLSCEQNLNHDAMYWYRQDPGQGLRLIYYSQIVNDFQKGDIAEGYSVSREKKESFPLTVTSAQKNPTAFYLCASSTGTVNTGELFFGEGSRLTVL.

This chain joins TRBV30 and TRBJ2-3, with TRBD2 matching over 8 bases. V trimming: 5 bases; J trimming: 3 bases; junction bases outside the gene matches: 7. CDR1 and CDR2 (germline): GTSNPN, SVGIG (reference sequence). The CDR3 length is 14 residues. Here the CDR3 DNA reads TGTGCCTGGTGCCGGGGGGGGACAACAGATACGCAGTATTTT. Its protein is CAWCRGGTTDTQYF.

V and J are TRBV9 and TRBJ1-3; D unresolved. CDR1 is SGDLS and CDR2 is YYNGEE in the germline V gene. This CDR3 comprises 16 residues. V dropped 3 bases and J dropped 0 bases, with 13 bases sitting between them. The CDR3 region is CASSAPRDISGNTIYF. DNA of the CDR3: TGTGCCAGCAGCGCTCCCCGCGACATCTCTGGAAACACCATATATTTT. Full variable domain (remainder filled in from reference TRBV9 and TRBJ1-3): DSGVTQTPKHLITATGQRVTLRCSPRSGDLSVYWYQQSLDQGLQFLIQYYNGEERAKGNILERFSAQQFPDLHSELNLSSLELGDSALYFCASSAPRDISGNTIYFGEGSWLTVV.

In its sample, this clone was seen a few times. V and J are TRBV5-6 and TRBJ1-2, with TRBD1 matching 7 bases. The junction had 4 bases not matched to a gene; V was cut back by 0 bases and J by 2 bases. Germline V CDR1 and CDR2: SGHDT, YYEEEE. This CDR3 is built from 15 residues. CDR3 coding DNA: TGTGCCAGCAGCTTGGTGGGGGACAGAAACTATGGCTACACCTTC. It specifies CASSLVGDRNYGYTF. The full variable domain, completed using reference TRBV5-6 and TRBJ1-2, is DAGVTQSPTHLIKTRGQQVTLRCSPKSGHDTVSWYQQALGQGPQFIFQYYEEEERQRGNFPDRFSGHQFPNYSSELNVNALLLGDSALYLCASSLVGDRNYGYTFGSGTRLTVV.

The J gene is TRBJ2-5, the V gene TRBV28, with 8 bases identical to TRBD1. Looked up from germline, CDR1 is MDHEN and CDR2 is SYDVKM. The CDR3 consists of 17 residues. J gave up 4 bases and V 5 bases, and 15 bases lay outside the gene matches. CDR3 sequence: CASSNPSSDRGAETQYF. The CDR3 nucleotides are TGTGCCAGCAGTAACCCCTCCTCTGACAGGGGAGCAGAGACCCAGTACTTC.

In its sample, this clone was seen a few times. The CDR3 nucleotides are TGTGCCAGCAGTCCCTCAAAAGGGACAGGGGGTTTTGGCTACACCTTC. It yields the protein CASSPSKGTGGFGYTF. The chain carries TRBV28 and TRBJ1-2; 11 bases fit TRBD1. Germline V gene sequence: CDR1 MDHEN, CDR2 SYDVKM. V gave up 5 bases and J gave up 7 bases; unmatched junction bases: 12. CDR3 length: 16 residues.

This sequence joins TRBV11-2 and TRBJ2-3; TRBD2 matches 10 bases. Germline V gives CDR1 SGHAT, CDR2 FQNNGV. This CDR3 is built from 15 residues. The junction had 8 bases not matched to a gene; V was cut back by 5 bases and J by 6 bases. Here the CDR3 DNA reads TGTGCCAGCAGCACCCGCCCGGGACTAGCGGATACGCAGTATTTT. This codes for CASSTRPGLADTQYF.

CDR3 residues: CASHGRENEKLFF. In nucleotides, the CDR3 is TGTGCCAGCCATGGGAGGGAAAATGAAAAACTGTTTTTT. The rearrangement uses TRBV18 and TRBJ1-4; no clear D. Germline V gene sequence: CDR1 KGHSH, CDR2 LQKENI. The CDR3 has 13 amino acids. Trimming cost V 8 bases and J 5 bases, with 12 bases left between them.

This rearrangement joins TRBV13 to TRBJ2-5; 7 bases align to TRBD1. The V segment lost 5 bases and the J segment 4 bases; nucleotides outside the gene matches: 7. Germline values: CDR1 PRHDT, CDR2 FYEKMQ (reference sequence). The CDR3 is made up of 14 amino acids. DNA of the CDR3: TGTGCCAGCAGCAAATACAGGGGCGGAGAGACCCAGTACTTC. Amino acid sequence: CASSKYRGGETQYF. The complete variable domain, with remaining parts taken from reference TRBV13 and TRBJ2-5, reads AAGVIQSPRHLIKEKRETATLKCYPIPRHDTVYWYQQGPGQDPQFLISFYEKMQSDKGSIPDRFSAQQFSDYHSELNMSSLELGDSALYFCASSKYRGGETQYFGPGTRLLVL.

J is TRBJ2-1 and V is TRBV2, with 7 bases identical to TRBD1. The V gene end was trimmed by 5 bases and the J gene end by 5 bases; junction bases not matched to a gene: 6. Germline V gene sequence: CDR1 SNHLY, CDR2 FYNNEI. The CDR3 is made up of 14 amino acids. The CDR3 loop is CASSPQGNNNEQFF. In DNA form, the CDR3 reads TGTGCCAGCAGTCCACAGGGGAACAACAATGAGCAGTTCTTC.

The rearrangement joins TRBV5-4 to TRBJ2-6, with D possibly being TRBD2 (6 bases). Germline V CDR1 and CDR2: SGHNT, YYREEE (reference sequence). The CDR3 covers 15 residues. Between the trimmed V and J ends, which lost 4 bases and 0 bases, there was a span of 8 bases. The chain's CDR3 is CASSRTTSGANVLTF. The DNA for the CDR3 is TGTGCCAGCAGCCGGACTACCTCTGGGGCCAACGTCCTGACTTTC.